This T cell receptor (beta chain) was recovered during a study of shared clonotypes between healthy human individuals (dated by TCRdb to the early 2020s). In the study overall: The cohort comprised two women and a few men aged 18 to 49 years. For each donor, three plates each were used for CD4 naive and CD4 memory, two plates were used for CD8 naive, and one plate was used for CD8 memory. To estimate repertoire size and how much clonotype sharing occurs between individuals, the study deeply sequenced the blood TCR repertoires of five healthy adults. Libraries were prepared and TCR repertoires were sequenced by different laboratories using diverse techniques, in order to increase sequencing depth and limit assay-specific biases. Per donor, leukapheresis produced somewhere between about 0.94 and 9.5 billion PBMCs.

Overall study results and their limits: Even with the large sequencing depth, rarefaction of the sorted-subset datasets indicated that sequencing was incomplete. Pairwise subsampling indicated that sequencing depth was expected to affect the degree of clonotype sharing among donors. Naive subsets generally had larger estimated clonotype richness than memory subsets. Because the study included a small number of donors, the genetic and exposure-history diversity represented was limited. Sampling was limited to blood, and TCR repertoires in tissue likely differ from TCR repertoires in blood. Roughly 5% of naive CD4, 3.5% of naive CD8, approximately 2% of memory CD4, and around 0.42% of memory CD8 clonotypes were shared across a few donors. Compared with non-shared clonotypes, clonotypes shared by all four sorted-subset donors had higher generation probabilities.

Turning to this clone: Its cognate antigen has yet to be identified. Per-nucleotide qualities are absent, and no much larger clonotype sits a single base away.

V loses 5 bases, J loses 7 bases, and the germline ends lie 16 bases apart. The CDR3 holds 13 amino acids from the cysteine to the phenylalanine. The CDR3 DNA has 39 bases and is translated from base 1. CDR1 and CDR2, per the germline V gene, are SGDLS and YYNGEE. For the CD8 naive samples, CD45RO-negative cells were positively selected for CCR7, yielding a CD45RA+CCR7+ population from which TemRA cells were excluded. Healthy HIV-negative adults with no recently reported acute infections or vaccinations were included as donors. All donors were Caucasian adults living in Nashville, Tennessee, USA. Blood was obtained by leukapheresis, after which PBMCs were separated by Ficoll-Histopaque density gradient centrifugation and cryopreserved in liquid nitrogen vapor phase. Analytical flow cytometry was used to check the purity and quantity of each magnetically sorted T cell population. Genomic DNA was isolated from each sorted fraction and quantified by UV absorbance on a Nanodrop 2000c.

Using the deep immunoSEQ assay, multiplex PCR amplified TCR CDR3 regions from genomic DNA. Extracted genomic DNA from each cell subset was distributed evenly across all wells of several immunoSEQ 96-well plates, and each plate was treated as a replicate. For sorted subsets, roughly 200 ng genomic DNA, equal to tens of thousands of T cell genomes, was loaded into each replicate PCR. Purified libraries were measured with a Qubit 3.0 fluorometer, size-checked on a Bioanalyzer 2100, and measured again with the KAPA Library Quantification kit. Every immunoSEQ 96-well plate was sequenced on a dedicated single-read 150-cycle Illumina NextSeq 550 flow cell. In the authors' own workflow: Because only junctional sequences without quality scores were contained in the immunoSEQ output, filtering matching that applied to full-length reads could not be performed. Sequences were annotated with PyIR, a Python wrapper for IgBLAST v1.9, using IMGT germline references to assign V/J genes and CDR3. Reads were removed for weak V/J assignments (E-value above 1e-6), missing CDR3, stop codons, out-of-frame junctions, or ambiguous translated residues. V3J clonotypes were defined as sequences sharing an identical inferred V gene, J gene, and CDR3 amino acid sequence. The percentage overlap between two repertoires was calculated by dividing the number of shared unique clonotypes by the size of the smaller repertoire. Three approaches were used to assess repertoire richness: RTK rarefaction, the Chao1 estimator, and Recon v2.1 estimates of unobserved clonotypes. OLGA was used to compute generation probabilities for all TCRbeta clonotypes that the gDNA method yielded from a handful of donors. Held by TCRdb, this immuneACCESS table contains in-frame sequences only and omits some clones. Under half of the omission traces to an unresolved V gene where checked; the cause of the rest is unknown. D and trimming come from the DNA, and the V and J calls and clone size come from that table. Counted in this sample were more than 2 million clones; 90% to 95% of them appeared once. Jointly, the top ten make up roughly 1.7% of the sample.

Source material: naive CD8+ T cells from PBMCs. Per the publication, the cell subset or site label means: CD45RA+CCR7+. The TCR comes from a man between 18 and 29 years old in good health. Some clones in this sample may be carry-over from other donors' samples. The chain is made from TRBV9 and TRBJ2-7; the D segment cannot be called with confidence. The DNA reads TGTGCCAGCAGTAGGAGTTCGGAAAAGGAGCAGTACTTC. It specifies CASSRSSEKEQYF.